This TCR beta chain is from a study of blood T cells in healthy people across ages. Study-wide results and caveats: A greater number of naive CD4+ cells and higher diversity distinguished long-lived donors from aged donors. No conclusive comparison of naive versus antigen-experienced cells was possible with unsorted PBMCs.

Concerning this clonotype: Its matching antigen is unknown.

Together with a sample-barcoded 5' primer, a J-beta primer mix was included in a second PCR lasting about 7 to 12 cycles. TCRdb recomputed calls from the 5' RACE reads with MiXCR, one row per CDR3 protein. The profile covers roughly 1,700,000 distinct CDR3 sequences, with roughly 27% appearing a single time and 6.5% to 8.5% taken by the ten largest. This CDR3 is built from 15 residues. J lost 5 bases, V lost 5 bases, and 7 bases had no gene match. CDR1 is SGHTA, CDR2 FQGNSA, per germline. The sequence derives from a woman aged 30 to 39 in good health. Sequencing was carried out using blood. The rearrangement joins TRBV7-2 to TRBJ2-7; 12 bases line up with TRBD2. CDR3 bases: TGTGCCAGCAGCCCGATGACTAGCGGGAGCCACGAGCAGTACTTC. This gives the protein CASSPMTSGSHEQYF.